The 23 T cell receptor beta chains in this list originate from one sample, sequenced in a study of OX40 agonist ivuxolimab in advanced cancers. Some clones are missing from TCRdb's copy, which holds only in-frame ones; the method was immunoSEQ multiplex PCR. The sample comprises about 60,000 clones, around 87% of which are singletons, and about 3.9% rests with the top ten. The sample in question was CD4+ or CD8+ T cells sorted from blood, obtained in a trial of the OX40 agonist ivuxolimab. The receptors here all came from an adult with an advanced solid tumor such as melanoma, head and neck, liver or kidney cancer.

This clone was counted a single time. The chain recombines TRBV28 with TRBJ1-6; TRBD1 is a possible D gene (5 bases). V lost 3 bases, J lost 7 bases, and 10 bases lay in between. Germline CDR1 reads MDHEN; CDR2 reads SYDVKM. CDR3 length equals 14 residues. This CDR3 reads CASSFVQGNSPLHF. For the CDR3, the DNA is TGTGCCAGCAGTTTTGTCCAGGGAAATTCACCCCTCCACTTT.

V and J are TRBV7-9 and TRBJ1-1, with 8 bases fitting TRBD1. This CDR3 has 15 amino acids. V lost 2 bases and J lost 5; bases outside the gene matches: 7. Germline values: CDR1 SEHNR, CDR2 FQNEAQ (reference sequence). CDR3 protein: CASSLQGATGTEAFF. CDR3 DNA sequence: TGTGCCAGCAGCTTACAGGGGGCAACGGGAACTGAAGCTTTCTTT. The full variable domain, with the rest looked up from reference TRBV7-9 and TRBJ1-1, is DTGVSQNPRHKITKRGQNVTFRCDPISEHNRLYWYRQTLGQGPEFLTYFQNEAQLEKSRLLSDRFSAERPKGSFSTLEIQRTEQGDSAMYLCASSLQGATGTEAFFGQGTRLTVV.

This rearrangement joins TRBV7-3 to TRBJ2-5, with TRBD1 identical over 8 bases. Losses at the gene ends were 4 bases for V and 13 bases for J; bases not matched to a gene: 11. Germline values: CDR1 SGHTA, CDR2 FQGTGA. CDR3 length equals 13 residues. Here the CDR3 DNA reads TGTGCCAGCAGCTCAGACGGACAGGGACGAAGGTACTTC. As protein: CASSSDGQGRRYF.

This chain links TRBV2 with TRBJ1-1, with D unresolved. Trimming took off 5 bases at V and 5 bases at J, with 15 bases between the two ends. CDR3 length equals 14 residues. Per the germline V gene, CDR1 is SNHLY and CDR2 is FYNNEI. For the CDR3, the DNA is TGTGCCAGCAGTTCTGCCGGAGTGAGGACTGAAGCTTTCTTT. Translating it yields CASSSAGVRTEAFF.

The chain employs TRBV11-2 and TRBJ1-1, with unresolved D. In germline, CDR1 is SGHAT, CDR2 FQNNGV. Trimming removed 3 bases from V and 8 bases from J, with 13 bases in between. The CDR3 sequence is 13 residues long. The chain's CDR3 is CASSFNENIEAFF. The CDR3, as DNA: TGTGCCAGCAGCTTCAACGAGAATATAGAAGCTTTCTTT.

A note on this clone: Other DNA sequences in the sample encode the same CDR3. V usage is TRBV5-1 and J usage is TRBJ2-1, with unresolved D. V lost 2 bases and J 3 bases, leaving 6 bases between the germline ends. CDR3 size: 13 residues. CDR1 is SGHRS, CDR2 YFSETQ, per germline. DNA for the CDR3: TGCGCCAGCAGCTTAGGCGGCTACAATGAGCAGTTCTTC. This sequence encodes CASSLGGYNEQFF.

This chain links TRBV9 with TRBJ2-3; D call uncertain. This CDR3 comprises 13 residues. The ends were cut back, 0 bases at V and 6 bases at J, with 8 bases in the middle. The germline gives CDR1 SGDLS, CDR2 YYNGEE. The CDR3 DNA reads as TGTGCCAGCAGCGTAGAGTCCCGGGATACGCAGTATTTT. Translated: CASSVESRDTQYF.

The rearrangement joins TRBV2 to TRBJ2-3; unclear D gene. Germline V lookup: CDR1 SNHLY, CDR2 FYNNEI. The CDR3 sequence is 14 residues long. V lost 4 bases and J lost 2, with 10 bases in between. CDR3 protein: CASSGNTYTDTQYF. Written as DNA, the CDR3 is TGTGCCAGCAGTGGGAACACCTACACAGATACGCAGTATTTT.

This rearrangement joins TRBV11-1 to TRBJ2-5; 11 bases are shared with TRBD1. CDR3 size: 15 residues. The V segment lost 5 bases and the J segment 4 bases; nucleotides outside the gene matches: 6. The germline V gene encodes CDR1 SGHAT and CDR2 FQDESV (reference sequence). The CDR3 nucleotides are TGTGCCAGCAGCGACCCGGGACAGGGGGGAGAGACCCAGTACTTC. This codes for CASSDPGQGGETQYF.

This clone was counted a single time. This sequence joins TRBV19 and TRBJ1-5; TRBD1 might be the D (6 bases). The CDR3 consists of 14 residues. Trimming took 5 bases from V and 6 from J, leaving 14 bases between them. Per the germline V gene, CDR1 is LNHDA and CDR2 is SQIVND (reference sequence). CDR3 nucleotides: TGTGCCAGTAGTGATTACAGGGTAGGTCAGCCCCAGCATTTT. This sequence encodes CASSDYRVGQPQHF.

The V gene is TRBV19, the J gene TRBJ1-1; D not certain. Trimming cost V 4 bases and J 1 base, with 10 bases left between them. The germline gives CDR1 LNHDA, CDR2 SQIVND (reference sequence). The CDR3 is 14 amino acids. Written as DNA, the CDR3 is TGTGCCAGTAGTAGAGGCAGACAGAACACTGAAGCTTTCTTT. This encodes CASSRGRQNTEAFF.

The chain links TRBV2 to TRBJ2-7, with TRBD1 identical over 9 bases. CDR1 SNHLY and CDR2 FYNNEI come from the germline V gene. Trimming removed 6 bases from V and 2 bases from J; junction bases left unmatched: 5. The CDR3 is 14 residues long. The CDR3 nucleotides are TGTGCCAGCAGATCCGGGACAGGGACCTACGAGCAGTACTTC. This codes for CASRSGTGTYEQYF.

The genes are TRBV14 and TRBJ1-6; D remains unclear. Germline V gene lookup returns CDR1 SGHDN and CDR2 FVKESK. This CDR3 has 15 residues. The germline V and J ends were trimmed by 0 bases and 8 bases, with 11 bases remaining between them. CDR3 loop: CASSQEIGVYSPLHF. Here the CDR3 DNA reads TGTGCCAGCAGCCAAGAGATCGGTGTTTATTCACCCCTCCACTTT.

The J gene is TRBJ2-5, the V gene TRBV7-9; no firm D call. Germline values: CDR1 SEHNR, CDR2 FQNEAQ (reference sequence). V was clipped by 7 bases and J by 1 base, with 4 bases between them. CDR3 size: 11 residues. The DNA of the CDR3 is TGTGCCAGCACGTTCCAAGAGACCCAGTACTTC. Translating gives CASTFQETQYF.

This chain connects TRBV12-5 to TRBJ1-1, with 8 bases matching TRBD1. The junction had 3 bases not matched to a gene; V was cut back by 5 bases and J by 4 bases. Germline V gives CDR1 LGHNT, CDR2 FRNRAP. The CDR3 consists of 13 residues. The CDR3 DNA follows: TGTGCTAGTGGTGCCCAGGGGGCCACTGAAGCTTTCTTT. This translates into CASGAQGATEAFF.

The J gene is TRBJ2-2, the V gene TRBV7-2, with unresolved D. Germline V gives CDR1 SGHTA, CDR2 FQGNSA. The V end was cut by 6 bases, the J end by 5 bases, with 10 bases between. The CDR3 length is 13 residues. The DNA of the CDR3 is TGTGCCAGCAGGGGCAGCCGGACCGGGGAGCTGTTTTTT. Protein: CASRGSRTGELFF.

This clone came up once. V and J are TRBV4-3 and TRBJ1-3; D unresolved. In germline, CDR1 is LGHNA, CDR2 YSLEER. This CDR3 comprises 13 residues. V lost 0 bases and J 4 bases, leaving 4 bases between the germline ends. The CDR3 here is CASSQDPGNTIYF. Written as DNA, the CDR3 is TGCGCCAGCAGCCAAGATCCCGGAAACACCATATATTTT.

The CDR3 here is CASSFLGQAFF. DNA of the CDR3: TGTGCCAGCAGCTTTTTGGGACAAGCTTTCTTT. This chain joins TRBV11-3 and TRBJ1-1, with TRBD1 as a possible D gene (5 bases). The CDR3 has 11 residues. CDR1 is SGHNT and CDR2 is YENEEA in the germline V gene. Between the trimmed V and J ends, which lost 3 bases and 9 bases, there was a span of 8 bases. Full variable domain (missing parts from reference TRBV11-3 and TRBJ1-1): EAGVVQSPRYKIIEKKQPVAFWCNPISGHNTLYWYLQNLGQGPELLIRYENEEAVDDSQLPKDRFSAERLKGVDSTLKIQPAELGDSAVYLCASSFLGQAFFGQGTRLTVV.

The CDR3 loop is CASSVGMNTEAFF. The DNA for the CDR3 is TGTGCCAGCAGTGTAGGTATGAACACTGAAGCTTTCTTT. This chain uses TRBV6-1 with TRBJ1-1; no firm D call. V lost 4 bases, J lost 0 bases, and 6 bases lay in between. The CDR3 extends over 13 amino acids. CDR1 is MNHNS, CDR2 SASEGT, per germline.

The rearrangement joins TRBV4-3 to TRBJ2-7; TRBD2 might be the D (5 bases). In germline, CDR1 is LGHNA, CDR2 YSLEER. The CDR3 length is 14 residues. The V and J ends lost 0 bases and 7 bases respectively, with 13 bases between them. This CDR3 is CASSQDNPSGEQYF. The CDR3 DNA sequence: TGCGCCAGCAGCCAAGATAACCCCTCGGGGGAGCAGTACTTC.

This clone has only a few counts. V is TRBV7-9 and J is TRBJ1-1; 8 nucleotides line up with TRBD1. The CDR3 sequence is 13 residues long. The trim removed 5 bases at V and 7 bases at J, leaving 6 bases unmatched. In germline, CDR1 is SEHNR, CDR2 FQNEAQ (reference sequence). The CDR3 region is CASSNLQGDEAFF. Here the CDR3 DNA reads TGTGCCAGCAGCAACTTACAGGGGGATGAAGCTTTCTTT.

V gene TRBV18 combines with J gene TRBJ1-1; D may be TRBD1 (5 bases). The CDR3 sequence is 14 residues long. Looked up from germline, CDR1 is KGHSH and CDR2 is LQKENI. V lost 6 bases and J lost 4, with 15 bases in between. Here the CDR3 DNA reads TGTGCCAGCTCCCGGGGACTGGAGAGCACTGAAGCTTTCTTT. Its protein is CASSRGLESTEAFF.

V gene TRBV30 combines with J gene TRBJ1-3; D gene ambiguous. The CDR3 contains 13 residues. CDR1 GTSNPN and CDR2 SVGIG come from the germline V gene (reference sequence). The V end lost 2 bases, the J end lost 3 bases, and 8 bases lay between the germline ends. CDR3 sequence: CAWSYTNGNTIYF. CDR3 nucleotides: TGTGCCTGGAGTTACACTAATGGAAACACCATATATTTT.